What follows describes a single TCR beta chain. Authors' methods: Reference gene primers were amplified, and this amplification served to estimate nucleated cell counts. Repertoires were generated with immunoSEQ multiplex PCR, while TCRdb's copy carries only in-frame clones and drops some. V and J calls and clone size are given by that table; D and trimming were obtained from the DNA. The data hold roughly 46,000 clones, with around 87% observed a single time. The sample belongs to a study of blood T cell repertoires in COVID-19. Study information: Acute and convalescent COVID-19 samples came from the United States, Italy and Spain. From T cells, B-cell-depleted T cells, or PBMCs came the material, which was cDNA or gDNA.

The V and J ends lost 2 bases and 5 bases respectively, with 13 bases between them. Germline V lookup: CDR1 MNHNS, CDR2 SASEGT. This CDR3 is built from 14 residues. This sequence originates from a human donor in a cohort sampled during active COVID-19. The sequenced material came from peripheral blood. The chain couples TRBV6-1 to TRBJ2-7; D possibly corresponds to TRBD1 (6 bases). In nucleotides, the CDR3 is TGTGCCAGCAGTGAACAGGGGCCAAGGGACGAGCAGTACTTC. It yields the protein CASSEQGPRDEQYF.